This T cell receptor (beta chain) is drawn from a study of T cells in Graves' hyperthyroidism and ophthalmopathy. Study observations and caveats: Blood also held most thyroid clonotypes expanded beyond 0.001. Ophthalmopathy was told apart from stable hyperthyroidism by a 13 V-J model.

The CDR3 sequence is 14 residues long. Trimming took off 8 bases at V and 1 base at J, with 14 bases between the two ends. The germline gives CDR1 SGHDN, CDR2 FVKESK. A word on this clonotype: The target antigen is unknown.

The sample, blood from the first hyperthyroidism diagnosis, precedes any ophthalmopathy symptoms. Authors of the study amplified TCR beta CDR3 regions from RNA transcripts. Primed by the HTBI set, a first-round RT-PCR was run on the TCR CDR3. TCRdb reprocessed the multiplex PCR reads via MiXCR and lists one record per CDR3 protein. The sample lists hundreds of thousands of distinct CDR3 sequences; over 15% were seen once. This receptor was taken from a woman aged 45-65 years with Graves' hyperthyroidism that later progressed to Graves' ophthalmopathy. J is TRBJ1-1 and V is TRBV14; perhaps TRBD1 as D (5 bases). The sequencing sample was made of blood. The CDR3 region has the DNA TGTGCCAGCCAACGGGAGGGGTCGAACACTGAAGCTTTCTTT. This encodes CASQREGSNTEAFF.